This T cell receptor beta chain is drawn from a study of metastatic and nonmetastatic thyroid tumors. Overall study context: Peripheral blood and tumor or nodule samples from malignant and benign thyroid patients were compared. Study-wide points: The reported finding was significantly higher TCR beta diversity in malignant thyroid tumors relative to benign nodules, in blood and tumor.

TCRdb used MiXCR to call clones anew from the PCR reads. This sample carries 35,000 to 40,000 clones, 25% to 30% of them seen once, and the ten largest clones take roughly 9.1%. Thyroid surgery was preceded by no treatment in any patient. The CDR3 extends over 15 amino acids. V dropped 0 bases and J dropped 8; count of bases not matched to a gene: 6. Germline assignment: CDR1 LNHNV and CDR2 YYDKDF (reference sequence). This clone was picked up a small number of times. Its antigen is as yet unknown. This sequence joins TRBV15 and TRBJ1-2; 10 bases match TRBD1. Sequenced input: blood. The clonotype comes from a female donor with papillary thyroid cancer or a benign thyroid nodule (not recorded which). Some clones in this sample may be carry-over from other donors' samples. The CDR3 region is CATSRDRGTGEGYTF. The CDR3 DNA reads as TGTGCCACCAGCAGAGATAGGGGGACAGGGGAGGGCTACACCTTC.